This passage covers 24 T cell receptor beta chains from one sample sequenced in a study of CD8 T cells in Susac syndrome. An input of about 0.5 to 1 ug of RNA was subjected to reverse transcription using random hexamers. TCRdb processed the immunoSEQ multiplex PCR reads anew with MiXCR; each CDR3 protein has one entry. The data show tens of thousands of distinct CDR3 sequences, about 96% seen once. Sequencing was done on a sample of CD8+ T cells from PBMCs. The source is a human donor with Susac syndrome.

The rearrangement uses TRBV29-1 and TRBJ1-5, with no clear D. V lost 2 bases and J lost 1, with 12 bases in between. This CDR3 is built from 15 residues. Per the germline V gene, CDR1 is SQVTM and CDR2 is ANQGSEA. Here the CDR3 DNA reads TGCAGCGTTGAACTTAACCGCATCAGCAATCAGCCCCAGCATTTT. This translates into CSVELNRISNQPQHF. The whole variable domain, remainder taken from reference TRBV29-1 and TRBJ1-5, is SAVISQKPSRDICQRGTSLTIQCQVDSQVTMMFWYRQQPGQSLTLIATANQGSEATYESGFVIDKFPISRPNLTFSTLTVSNMSPEDSSIYLCSVELNRISNQPQHFGDGTRLSIL.

The J gene is TRBJ2-1, the V gene TRBV2; no firm D call. Germline V lookup: CDR1 SNHLY, CDR2 FYNNEI. With 9 bases removed from V and 15 bases from J, the gap between germline ends came to 15 bases. The CDR3 is 10 amino acids. CDR3 protein: CASGLRHRFF. The CDR3 DNA sequence: TGTGCCAGTGGTCTCCGCCATCGGTTCTTC.

V and J are TRBV5-1 and TRBJ2-7; 8 positions agree with TRBD1. The germline V gene has CDR1 SGHRS and CDR2 YFSETQ. CDR3 length: 13 residues. Germline trimming cut 4 bases from V and 6 bases from J; bases unmatched to any gene: 6. The CDR3, as DNA: TGCGCCAGCAGCCCAACCGGGACAGGCGAGCAGTACGTC. Its translation is CASSPTGTGEQYV.

This clonotype was seen a few times. This chain links TRBV6-6 with TRBJ2-1; perhaps TRBD2 as D (5 bases). CDR1 and CDR2 (germline): MNHNY, SVGAGI (reference sequence). The CDR3 length is 15 residues. Trimming took 4 bases from V and 0 from J, leaving 10 bases between them. CDR3 nucleotide sequence: TGTGCCAGCAGTTCCAGCGGAAGCTCCTACAATGAGCAGTTCTTC. Amino acid sequence: CASSSSGSSYNEQFF.

This sequence joins TRBV7-9 and TRBJ2-7, with 7 nucleotides matching TRBD2. V was pared by 0 bases and J by 6 bases, with 2 bases of the junction left unmatched. The CDR3 is made up of 13 amino acids. The germline V gene encodes CDR1 SEHNR and CDR2 FQNEAQ (reference sequence). The CDR3 DNA sequence: TGTGCCAGCAGCTTAGCGGGAGGGTCCGAGCAGTACTTC. Encoded protein: CASSLAGGSEQYF.

The CDR3 DNA reads TGCGCCAGCAGCCAAGATCAGGGACTAGCGGTGGGGGAGCTGTTTTTT. Translation: CASSQDQGLAVGELFF. The chain employs TRBV4-1 and TRBJ2-2, with 11 bases matching TRBD2. The CDR3 has 16 residues. Germline-derived CDR1 and CDR2 are MGHRA and YSYEKL. Trimming cost V 0 bases and J 8 bases; bases outside gene matches: 5.

CDR3 region: CASRDTTSGYYEQYF. The CDR3 DNA reads TGTGCCAGCAGAGACACGACTAGCGGTTACTACGAGCAGTACTTC. This chain links TRBV7-9 with TRBJ2-7, with TRBD2 matching 9 bases. The V and J ends lost 6 bases and 3 bases, in that order; junction bases with no gene match: 9. CDR1 and CDR2 from the germline V gene are SEHNR and FQNEAQ (reference sequence). The CDR3 totals 15 residues.

The chain couples TRBV28 to TRBJ2-4; D is uncertain. The CDR3 has 16 residues. The V end lost 5 bases, the J end lost 0 bases, and 14 bases lay between the germline ends. CDR1 is MDHEN, CDR2 SYDVKM, per germline. Here the CDR3 DNA reads TGTGCCAGCAGTGCCCGCGGCCCTAGAGCCAAAAACATTCAGTACTTC. Translating it yields CASSARGPRAKNIQYF.

The gene calls are TRBV5-6 and TRBJ2-5; D is unclear. V lost 0 bases and J 1 base, leaving 7 bases between the germline ends. In germline, CDR1 is SGHDT, CDR2 YYEEEE. The length of the CDR3 is 14 residues. The CDR3 spells CASSLGSIQETQYF. The CDR3 DNA reads as TGTGCCAGCAGCTTGGGTAGCATCCAAGAGACCCAGTACTTC.

The chain links TRBV20-1 to TRBJ2-4; D gene unclear. This CDR3 comprises 14 residues. Trimming stripped 5 bases from V and 0 bases from J, with 11 bases between. CDR1 and CDR2 from the germline V gene are DFQATT and SNEGSKA (reference sequence). The CDR3 region has the DNA TGCAGTGCTGATGAATGGAAAGCCAAAAACATTCAGTACTTC. Protein: CSADEWKAKNIQYF.

The chain recombines TRBV14 with TRBJ2-1; a weak D match, TRBD2 (7 bases). The length of the CDR3 is 14 residues. V gave up 0 bases and J gave up 14 bases, with 17 bases separating them. From germline, CDR1 is SGHDN and CDR2 FVKESK. The CDR3 protein is CASSQDYWGGSEFF. CDR3 DNA sequence: TGTGCCAGCAGCCAAGACTATTGGGGGGGCTCAGAGTTCTTC.

The V and J genes are TRBV15 and TRBJ2-7; possible D gene TRBD1, 7 bases. Between the trimmed V and J ends, which lost 0 bases and 11 bases, there was a span of 17 bases. CDR1 is LNHNV and CDR2 is YYDKDF in the germline V gene (reference sequence). The CDR3 length is 14 residues. CDR3 residues: CATSRDQGGLIKYF. The CDR3 DNA reads TGTGCCACCAGCAGAGATCAGGGGGGTTTAATCAAGTACTTC. The variable domain in full, completed from reference TRBV15 and TRBJ2-7, reads DAMVIQNPRYQVTQFGKPVTLSCSQTLNHNVMYWYQQKSSQAPKLLFHYYDKDFNNEADTPDNFQSRRPNTSFCFLDIRSPGLGDTAMYLCATSRDQGGLIKYFGPGTRLTVT.

The chain couples TRBV2 to TRBJ2-7, with D possibly matching TRBD2 (6 bases). This CDR3 spans 14 amino acids. Germline lookup yields CDR1 SNHLY and CDR2 FYNNEI. Trimming cost V 4 bases and J 2 bases, with 12 bases left between them. The CDR3 sequence is CASSGAGPPYEQYV. DNA of the CDR3: TGTGCCAGCAGTGGTGCGGGGCCCCCCTACGAGCAGTACGTC.

The J gene is TRBJ1-1, the V gene TRBV11-2, with D maybe TRBD1 (5 bases). The germline V gene has CDR1 SGHAT and CDR2 FQNNGV. This CDR3 is built from 14 residues. Deletions cut 1 base from V and 3 bases from J, with 9 bases between. The DNA for the CDR3 is TGTGCCAGCAGCTTAGGGGGGAGCTACACTGAAGCTTTCTTT. Protein sequence: CASSLGGSYTEAFF.

This CDR3 is CASSYGLIETQYF. The DNA of the CDR3 is TGTGCCAGCAGTTACGGACTAATAGAGACCCAGTACTTC. J is TRBJ2-5 and V is TRBV6-2 or TRBV6-3; D perhaps matches TRBD2 (6 bases). Trimming took 2 bases from V and 4 from J, leaving 8 bases between them. In germline, CDR1 is MNHEY, CDR2 SVGEGT. The CDR3 covers 13 residues.

The chain carries TRBV20-1 and TRBJ1-5, with 11 bases identical to TRBD1. The CDR3 is made up of 17 amino acids. The germline gives CDR1 DFQATT, CDR2 SNEGSKA (reference sequence). Trimming at V came to 5 bases and at J to 0 bases, leaving 9 bases not matched to a gene. The CDR3 protein is CSALPDRGPYSNQPQHF. The CDR3 region has the DNA TGCAGTGCTCTACCGGACAGGGGGCCCTATAGCAATCAGCCCCAGCATTTT.

The chain joins TRBV20-1 to TRBJ1-1, with 9 bases that match TRBD1. This CDR3 region has 15 residues. Germline-derived CDR1 and CDR2 are DFQATT and SNEGSKA (reference sequence). The V segment lost 3 bases and the J segment 4 bases; nucleotides outside the gene matches: 9. The CDR3 DNA sequence: TGCAGTGCTAGGGACATAGACAGGGGGACCACTGAAGCTTTCTTT. This gives the protein CSARDIDRGTTEAFF.

The genes are TRBV15 and TRBJ2-1; 8 nucleotides agree with TRBD2. CDR1 and CDR2 from the germline V gene are LNHNV and YYDKDF (reference sequence). The CDR3 is 13 amino acids. The ends lost 3 bases at V and 9 bases at J; junction bases unmatched: 4. CDR3: CATSRDSGGEQFF. In DNA form, the CDR3 reads TGTGCCACCAGCAGGGACAGCGGGGGTGAGCAGTTCTTC. The full variable domain, rest sourced from reference TRBV15 and TRBJ2-1, is DAMVIQNPRYQVTQFGKPVTLSCSQTLNHNVMYWYQQKSSQAPKLLFHYYDKDFNNEADTPDNFQSRRPNTSFCFLDIRSPGLGDTAMYLCATSRDSGGEQFFGPGTRLTVL.

This chain links TRBV4-1 with TRBJ2-1; 10 bases are shared with TRBD2. Germline loops: CDR1 MGHRA, CDR2 YSYEKL. This CDR3 has 16 residues. With V trimmed by 2 bases and J by 6 bases, 7 bases remained unmatched. The CDR3 bases are TGCGCCAGCAGCCAAACTCTAGCGGGAGCTCGCAATGAGCAGTTCTTC. Its protein product is CASSQTLAGARNEQFF.

This clonotype was found once. The rearrangement links TRBV28 to TRBJ1-1; D might be TRBD1 (5 bases). The CDR3 is 12 residues long. Germline V CDR1 and CDR2: MDHEN, SYDVKM. Trimming cost V 4 bases and J 7 bases, with 10 bases left between them. The CDR3 sequence: CASSSRTSEAFF. The DNA for the CDR3 is TGTGCCAGCAGTTCGAGGACAAGTGAAGCTTTCTTT.

This chain links TRBV14 with TRBJ2-1, with TRBD1 identical over 7 bases. The CDR3 sequence is 20 residues long. Trimming at V came to 2 bases and at J to 0 bases, leaving 16 bases not matched to a gene. Germline lookup yields CDR1 SGHDN and CDR2 FVKESK. The DNA of the CDR3 is TGTGCCAGCAGCCAACCATTGTCCGGGACAGCCCACAGCTCCTACAATGAGCAGTTCTTC. It codes for CASSQPLSGTAHSSYNEQFF. Combining the CDR3 with reference TRBV14 and TRBJ2-1 gives the whole variable domain EAGVTQFPSHSVIEKGQTVTLRCDPISGHDNLYWYRRVMGKEIKFLLHFVKESKQDESGMPNNRFLAERTGGTYSTLKVQPAELEDSGVYFCASSQPLSGTAHSSYNEQFFGPGTRLTVL.

The CDR3 DNA follows: TGTGCCAGCATTAGACAGGGCGAGTGGTATGGCTACACCTTC. Translated: CASIRQGEWYGYTF. The chain joins TRBV28 to TRBJ1-2; 7 positions match TRBD1. The CDR3 is 14 amino acids. V lost 7 bases, J lost 5 bases, and 10 bases stayed unmatched. Germline loops: CDR1 MDHEN, CDR2 SYDVKM.

The chain combines TRBV4-3 with TRBJ2-7; no reliable D call. V lost 4 bases and J 4 bases, leaving 5 bases between the germline ends. Germline values: CDR1 LGHNA, CDR2 YSLEER. The CDR3 consists of 11 residues. In DNA form, the CDR3 reads TGCGCCAGCAGCCGAAGGTACGAGCAGTACGTC. Translating it yields CASSRRYEQYV.

This sequence joins TRBV20-1 and TRBJ2-5, with 9 bases matching TRBD2. CDR3 length: 17 amino acids. Germline V lookup: CDR1 DFQATT, CDR2 SNEGSKA (reference sequence). V shed 2 bases and J 0 bases; nucleotides not matched to a gene: 10. CDR3 in DNA: TGCAGTGCTAGAACGCGGGAGGGGGTATGGTACCAAGAGACCCAGTACTTC. This sequence encodes CSARTREGVWYQETQYF.